One TCR beta chain is described in this entry. This sample is drawn from a study of blood T cell repertoires in COVID-19. The germline V and J ends were trimmed by 0 bases and 0 bases, with 6 bases remaining between them. This CDR3 spans 14 amino acids. Germline V gene sequence: CDR1 SGHDT, CDR2 YYEEEE. Measured with immunoSEQ multiplex PCR; TCRdb has only the in-frame clones, and not every one. Among about 270,000 clones listed, 85% to 90% were seen once. Recruits, aged roughly 18 to 90 years, lived in 24 US areas. The sequence was collected from a man between 18 and 35 years old who had recovered from COVID-19. This chain uses TRBV5-6 with TRBJ1-2; D uncertain. Sequences were obtained from PBMCs or T cells enriched from blood (not recorded which). CDR3 residues: CASSLVSSNYGYTF. The CDR3 nucleotides read TGTGCCAGCAGCTTGGTGTCATCTAACTATGGCTACACCTTC. The whole variable domain, remainder taken from reference TRBV5-6 and TRBJ1-2, is DAGVTQSPTHLIKTRGQQVTLRCSPKSGHDTVSWYQQALGQGPQFIFQYYEEEERQRGNFPDRFSGHQFPNYSSELNVNALLLGDSALYLCASSLVSSNYGYTFGSGTRLTVV.